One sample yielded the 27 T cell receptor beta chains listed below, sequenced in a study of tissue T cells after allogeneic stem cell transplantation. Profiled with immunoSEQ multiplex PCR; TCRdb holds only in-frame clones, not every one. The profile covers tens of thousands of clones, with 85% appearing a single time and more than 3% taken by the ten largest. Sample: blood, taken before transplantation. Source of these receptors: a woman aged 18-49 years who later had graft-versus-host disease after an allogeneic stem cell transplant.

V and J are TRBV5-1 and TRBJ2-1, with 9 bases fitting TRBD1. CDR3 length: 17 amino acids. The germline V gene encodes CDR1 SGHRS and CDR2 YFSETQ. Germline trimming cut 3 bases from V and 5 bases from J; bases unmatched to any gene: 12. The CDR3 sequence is CASSYQPGTGMNNEQFF. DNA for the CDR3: TGCGCCAGCAGCTACCAACCCGGGACAGGGATGAACAATGAGCAGTTCTTC.

CDR3: CASSFRTSAETQYF. The CDR3 nucleotides read TGTGCCAGCAGCTTTCGGACTAGCGCGGAGACCCAGTACTTC. This sequence joins TRBV5-6 and TRBJ2-5, with 9 bases matching TRBD2. V trimming: 2 bases; J trimming: 5 bases; junction bases outside the gene matches: 4. The V gene's germline CDR1 is SGHDT and CDR2 YYEEEE. This CDR3 is built from 14 residues.

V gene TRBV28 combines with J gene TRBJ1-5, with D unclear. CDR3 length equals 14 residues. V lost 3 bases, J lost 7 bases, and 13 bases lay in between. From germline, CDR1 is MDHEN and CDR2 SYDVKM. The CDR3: CASSFAELGQPQHF. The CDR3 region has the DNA TGTGCCAGCAGTTTTGCCGAATTGGGGCAGCCCCAGCATTTT.

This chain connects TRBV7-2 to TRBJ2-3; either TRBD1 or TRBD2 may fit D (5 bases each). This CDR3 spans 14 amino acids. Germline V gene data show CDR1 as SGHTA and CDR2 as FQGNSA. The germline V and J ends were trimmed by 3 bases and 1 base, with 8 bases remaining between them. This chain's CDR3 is CASSLGPRTDTQYF. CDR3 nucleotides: TGTGCCAGCAGCTTGGGACCGCGCACAGATACGCAGTATTTT.

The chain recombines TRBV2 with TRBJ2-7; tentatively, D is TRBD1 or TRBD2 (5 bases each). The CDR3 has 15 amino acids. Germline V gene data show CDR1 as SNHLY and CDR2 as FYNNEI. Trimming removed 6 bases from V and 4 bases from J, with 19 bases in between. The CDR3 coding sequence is TGTGCCAGCAGAGAGAGGGGAATGCCCTATTACGAGCAGTACTTC. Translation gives CASRERGMPYYEQYF.

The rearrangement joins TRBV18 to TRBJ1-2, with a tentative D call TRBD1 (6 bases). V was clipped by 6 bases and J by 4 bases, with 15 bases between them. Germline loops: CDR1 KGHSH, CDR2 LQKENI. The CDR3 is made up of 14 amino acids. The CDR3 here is CASSRNRESYGYTF. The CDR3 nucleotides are TGTGCCAGCTCTCGGAACAGGGAATCCTATGGCTACACCTTC.

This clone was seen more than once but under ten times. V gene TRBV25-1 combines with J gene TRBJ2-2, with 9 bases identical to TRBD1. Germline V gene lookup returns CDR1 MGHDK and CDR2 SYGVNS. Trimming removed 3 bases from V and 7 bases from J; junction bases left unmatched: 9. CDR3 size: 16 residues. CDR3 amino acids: CASSDLGTGSIGELFF. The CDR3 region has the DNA TGTGCCAGCAGTGACCTAGGGACAGGGTCCATCGGGGAGCTGTTTTTT.

The CDR3 region has the DNA TGCGCCAGCAGATCCGAAACCGGGACAGGAGGGACCTACGAGCAGTACTTC. This gives the protein CASRSETGTGGTYEQYF. The chain couples TRBV10-2 to TRBJ2-7; TRBD1 matches at 8 bases. Germline lookup yields CDR1 WSHSY and CDR2 SAAADI. CDR3 length: 17 amino acids. V gave up 6 bases and J gave up 2 bases; unmatched junction bases: 15.

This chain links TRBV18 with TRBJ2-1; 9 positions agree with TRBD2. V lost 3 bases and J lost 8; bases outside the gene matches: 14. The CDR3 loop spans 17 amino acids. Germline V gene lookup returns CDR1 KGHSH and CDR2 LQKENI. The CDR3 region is CASSPLEASGAGDEQFF. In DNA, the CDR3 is TGTGCCAGCTCACCCCTCGAGGCTAGCGGGGCCGGTGATGAGCAGTTCTTC.

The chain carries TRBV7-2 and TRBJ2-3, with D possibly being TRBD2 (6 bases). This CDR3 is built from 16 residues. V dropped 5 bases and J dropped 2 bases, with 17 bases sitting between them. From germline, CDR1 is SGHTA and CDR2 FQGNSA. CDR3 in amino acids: CASSQRDFSFTDTQYF. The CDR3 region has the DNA TGTGCCAGCAGCCAGAGGGACTTTTCCTTCACAGATACGCAGTATTTT.

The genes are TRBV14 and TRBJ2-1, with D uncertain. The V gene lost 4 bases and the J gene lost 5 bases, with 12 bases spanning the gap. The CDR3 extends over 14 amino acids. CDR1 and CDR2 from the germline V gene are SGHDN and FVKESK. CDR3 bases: TGTGCCAGCAGCCTTCTCCAGGTGAACAATGAGCAGTTCTTC. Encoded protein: CASSLLQVNNEQFF.

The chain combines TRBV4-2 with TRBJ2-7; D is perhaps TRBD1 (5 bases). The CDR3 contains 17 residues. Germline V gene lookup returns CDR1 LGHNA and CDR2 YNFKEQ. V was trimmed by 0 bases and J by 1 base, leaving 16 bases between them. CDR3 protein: CASSQDLLQGGSYEQYF. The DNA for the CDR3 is TGTGCCAGCAGCCAAGATCTCTTGCAGGGTGGATCCTACGAGCAGTACTTC.

CDR3 amino acids: CASSEARGEGYGYTF. In nucleotides, the CDR3 is TGTGCCAGCAGTGAAGCGCGTGGGGAAGGCTATGGCTACACCTTC. V and J are TRBV2 and TRBJ1-2; D is unclear. Trimming cost V 0 bases and J 4 bases, with 12 bases left between them. Per germline, CDR1 SNHLY and CDR2 FYNNEI. This CDR3 is 15 amino acids long.

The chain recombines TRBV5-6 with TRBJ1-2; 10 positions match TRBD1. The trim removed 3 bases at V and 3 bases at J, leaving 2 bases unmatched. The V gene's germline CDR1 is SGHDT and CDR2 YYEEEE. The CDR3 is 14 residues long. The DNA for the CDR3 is TGTGCCAGCAGCTGGGACAGGGGAGACTATGGCTACACCTTC. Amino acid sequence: CASSWDRGDYGYTF.

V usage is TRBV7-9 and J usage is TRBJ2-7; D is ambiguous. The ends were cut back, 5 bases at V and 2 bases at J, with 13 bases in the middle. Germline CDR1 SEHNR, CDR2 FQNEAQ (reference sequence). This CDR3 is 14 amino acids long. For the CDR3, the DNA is TGTGCCAGCAGCGCCACTCACACACCCTACGAGCAGTACTTC. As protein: CASSATHTPYEQYF.

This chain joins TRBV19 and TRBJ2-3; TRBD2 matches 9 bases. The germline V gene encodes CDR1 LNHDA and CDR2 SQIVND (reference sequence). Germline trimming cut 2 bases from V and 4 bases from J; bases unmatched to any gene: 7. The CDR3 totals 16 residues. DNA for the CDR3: TGTGCCAGTAGTATAACGGCGGGAGGGCTCTCAGATACGCAGTATTTT. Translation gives CASSITAGGLSDTQYF.

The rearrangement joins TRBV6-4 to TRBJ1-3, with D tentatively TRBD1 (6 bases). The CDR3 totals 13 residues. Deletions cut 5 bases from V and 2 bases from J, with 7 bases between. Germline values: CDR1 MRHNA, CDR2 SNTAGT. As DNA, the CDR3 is TGTGCCAGCAGTCGGACAGCTGGAAACACCATATATTTT. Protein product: CASSRTAGNTIYF.

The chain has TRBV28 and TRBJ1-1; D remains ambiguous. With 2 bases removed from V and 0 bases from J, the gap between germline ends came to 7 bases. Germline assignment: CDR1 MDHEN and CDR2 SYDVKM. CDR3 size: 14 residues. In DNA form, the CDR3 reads TGTGCCAGCAGTTTAAAGGGAATGAACACTGAAGCTTTCTTT. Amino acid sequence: CASSLKGMNTEAFF.

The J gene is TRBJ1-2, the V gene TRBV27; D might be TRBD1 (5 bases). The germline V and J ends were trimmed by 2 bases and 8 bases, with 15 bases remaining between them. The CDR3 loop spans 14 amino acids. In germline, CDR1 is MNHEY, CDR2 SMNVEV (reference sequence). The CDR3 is CASSLIGTVEGYTF. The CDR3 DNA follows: TGTGCCAGCAGTTTAATCGGGACGGTTGAGGGCTACACCTTC.

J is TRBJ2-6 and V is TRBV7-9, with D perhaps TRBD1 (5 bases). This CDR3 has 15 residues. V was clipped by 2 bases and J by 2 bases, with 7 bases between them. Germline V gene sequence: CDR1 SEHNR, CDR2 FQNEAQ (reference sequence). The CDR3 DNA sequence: TGTGCCAGCAGCTTACAGGGCCCTGGGGCCAACGTCCTGACTTTC. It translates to CASSLQGPGANVLTF.

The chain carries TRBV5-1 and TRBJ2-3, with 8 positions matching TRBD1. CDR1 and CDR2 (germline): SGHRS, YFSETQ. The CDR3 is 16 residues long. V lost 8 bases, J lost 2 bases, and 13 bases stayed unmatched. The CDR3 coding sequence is TGCGCCAGTCGTTATGCAGGGGGCGTCAACACAGATACGCAGTATTTT. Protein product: CASRYAGGVNTDTQYF.

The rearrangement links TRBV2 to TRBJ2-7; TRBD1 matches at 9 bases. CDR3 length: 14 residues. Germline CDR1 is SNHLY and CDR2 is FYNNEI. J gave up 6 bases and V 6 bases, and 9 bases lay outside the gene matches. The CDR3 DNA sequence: TGTGCCAGCAGCCTCCGGGACAGGGACTCCGAGCAGTACTTC. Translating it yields CASSLRDRDSEQYF. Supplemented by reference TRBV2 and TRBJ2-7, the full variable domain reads EPEVTQTPSHQVTQMGQEVILRCVPISNHLYFYWYRQILGQKVEFLVSFYNNEISEKSEIFDDQFSVERPDGSNFTLKIRSTKLEDSAMYFCASSLRDRDSEQYFGPGTRLTVT.

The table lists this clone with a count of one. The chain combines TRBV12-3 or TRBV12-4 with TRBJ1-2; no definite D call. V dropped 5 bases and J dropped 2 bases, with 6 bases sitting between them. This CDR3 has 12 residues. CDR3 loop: CASSGQNYGYTF. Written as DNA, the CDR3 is TGTGCCAGCAGTGGGCAGAACTATGGCTACACCTTC.

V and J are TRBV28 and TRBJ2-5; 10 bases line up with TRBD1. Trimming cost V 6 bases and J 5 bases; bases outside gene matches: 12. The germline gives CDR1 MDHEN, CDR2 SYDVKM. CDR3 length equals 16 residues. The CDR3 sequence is CASRTSTGGAQETQYF. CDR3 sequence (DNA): TGTGCCAGCAGGACGTCGACAGGGGGCGCACAGGAGACCCAGTACTTC.

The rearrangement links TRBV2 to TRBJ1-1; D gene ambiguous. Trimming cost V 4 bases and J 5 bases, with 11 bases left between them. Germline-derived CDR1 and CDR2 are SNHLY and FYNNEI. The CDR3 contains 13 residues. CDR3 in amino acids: CASSGQVQTEAFF. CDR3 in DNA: TGTGCCAGCAGTGGTCAGGTTCAGACTGAAGCTTTCTTT.

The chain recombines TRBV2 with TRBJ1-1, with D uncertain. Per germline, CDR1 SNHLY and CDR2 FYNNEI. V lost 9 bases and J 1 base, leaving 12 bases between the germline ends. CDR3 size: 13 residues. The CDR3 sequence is CASNDLENTEAFF. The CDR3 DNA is TGTGCCAGTAATGACCTAGAGAACACTGAAGCTTTCTTT.

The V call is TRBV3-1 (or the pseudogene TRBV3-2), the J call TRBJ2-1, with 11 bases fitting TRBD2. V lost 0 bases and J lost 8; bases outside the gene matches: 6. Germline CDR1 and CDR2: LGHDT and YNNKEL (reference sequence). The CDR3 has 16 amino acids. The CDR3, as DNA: TGTGCCAGCAGCCAAGATACTAGCGGGAGAGGCTATGAGCAGTTCTTC. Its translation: CASSQDTSGRGYEQFF.